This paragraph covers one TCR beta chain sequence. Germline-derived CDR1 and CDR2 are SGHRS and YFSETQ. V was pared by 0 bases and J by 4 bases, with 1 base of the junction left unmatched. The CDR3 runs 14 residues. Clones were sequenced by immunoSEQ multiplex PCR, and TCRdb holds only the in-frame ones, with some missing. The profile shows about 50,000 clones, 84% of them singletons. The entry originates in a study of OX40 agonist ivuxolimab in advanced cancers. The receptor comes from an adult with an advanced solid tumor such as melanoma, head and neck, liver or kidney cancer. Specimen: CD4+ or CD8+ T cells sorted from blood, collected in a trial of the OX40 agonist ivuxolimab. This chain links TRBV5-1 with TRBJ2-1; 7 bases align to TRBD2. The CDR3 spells CASSLVGLYNEQFF. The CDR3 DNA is TGCGCCAGCAGCTTGGTGGGACTATACAATGAGCAGTTCTTC.